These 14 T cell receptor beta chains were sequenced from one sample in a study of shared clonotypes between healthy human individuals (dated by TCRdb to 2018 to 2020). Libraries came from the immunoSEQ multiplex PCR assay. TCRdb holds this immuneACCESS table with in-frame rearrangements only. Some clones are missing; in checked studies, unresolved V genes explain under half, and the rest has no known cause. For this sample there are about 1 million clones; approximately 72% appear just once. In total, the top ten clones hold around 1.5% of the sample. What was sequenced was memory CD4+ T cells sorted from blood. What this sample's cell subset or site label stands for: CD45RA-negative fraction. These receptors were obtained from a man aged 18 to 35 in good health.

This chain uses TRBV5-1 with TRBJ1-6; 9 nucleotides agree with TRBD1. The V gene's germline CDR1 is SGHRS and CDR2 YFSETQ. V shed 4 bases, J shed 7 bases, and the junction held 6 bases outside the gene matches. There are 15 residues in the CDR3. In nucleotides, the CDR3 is TGCGCCAGCAGCACCGGGACAGGGAGCAATTCACCCCTCCACTTT. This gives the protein CASSTGTGSNSPLHF.

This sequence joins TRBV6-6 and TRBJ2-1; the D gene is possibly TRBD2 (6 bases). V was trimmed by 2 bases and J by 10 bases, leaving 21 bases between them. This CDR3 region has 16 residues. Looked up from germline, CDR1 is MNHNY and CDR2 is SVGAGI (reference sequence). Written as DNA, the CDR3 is TGTGCCAGCAGTTACAAGATTACGGGAGTCCGAGGGGAGCAGTTCTTC. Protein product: CASSYKITGVRGEQFF.

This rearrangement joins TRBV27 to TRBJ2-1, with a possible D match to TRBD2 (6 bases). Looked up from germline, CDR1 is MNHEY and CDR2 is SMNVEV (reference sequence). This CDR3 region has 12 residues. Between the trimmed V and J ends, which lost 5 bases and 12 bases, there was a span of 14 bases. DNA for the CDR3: TGTGCCAGCAGTCCAACTAGCTCTCGGCAGTTCTTC. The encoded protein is CASSPTSSRQFF.

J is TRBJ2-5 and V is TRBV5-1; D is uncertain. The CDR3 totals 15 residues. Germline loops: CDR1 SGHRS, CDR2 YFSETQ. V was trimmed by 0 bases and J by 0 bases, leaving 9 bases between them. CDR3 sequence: CASSLGPQNQETQYF. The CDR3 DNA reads TGCGCCAGCAGCTTGGGACCCCAGAACCAAGAGACCCAGTACTTC.

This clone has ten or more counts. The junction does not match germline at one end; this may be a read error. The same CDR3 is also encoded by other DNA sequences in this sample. Here the CDR3 reads CASSFDGRNEQYF. The CDR3 DNA reads TGTGCCAGCAGCTTCGACGGGAGGAACGAGCAGTACTTC. The genes are TRBV5-1 and TRBJ2-7, with TRBD2 matching over 7 bases. The germline V gene has CDR1 SGHRS and CDR2 YFSETQ. CDR3 size: 13 residues.

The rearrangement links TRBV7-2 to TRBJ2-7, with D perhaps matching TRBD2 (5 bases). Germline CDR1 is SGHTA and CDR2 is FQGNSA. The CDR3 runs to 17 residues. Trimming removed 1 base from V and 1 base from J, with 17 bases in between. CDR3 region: CASSLGLKTRGSYEQYF. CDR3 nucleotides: TGTGCCAGCAGCTTAGGCCTGAAAACAAGAGGGTCCTACGAGCAGTACTTC.

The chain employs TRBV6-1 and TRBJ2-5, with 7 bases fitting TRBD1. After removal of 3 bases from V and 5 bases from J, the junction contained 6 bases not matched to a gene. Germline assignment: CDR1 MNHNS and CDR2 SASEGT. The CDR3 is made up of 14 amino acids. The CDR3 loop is CASSDRQGRETQYF. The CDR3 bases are TGTGCCAGCAGTGATCGACAGGGTAGGGAGACCCAGTACTTC.

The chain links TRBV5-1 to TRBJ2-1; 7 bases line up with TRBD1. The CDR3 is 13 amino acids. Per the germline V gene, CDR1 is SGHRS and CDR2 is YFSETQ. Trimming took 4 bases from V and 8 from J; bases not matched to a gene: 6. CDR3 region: CASSPQGFDEQFF. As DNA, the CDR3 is TGCGCCAGCAGCCCACAGGGGTTCGATGAGCAGTTCTTC.

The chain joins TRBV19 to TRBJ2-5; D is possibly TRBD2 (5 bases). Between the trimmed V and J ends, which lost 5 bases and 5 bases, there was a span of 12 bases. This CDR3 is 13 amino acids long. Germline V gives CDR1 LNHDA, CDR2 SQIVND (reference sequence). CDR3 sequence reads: CASSRPGGETQYF. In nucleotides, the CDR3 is TGTGCCAGTAGTCGACCAGGCGGGGAGACCCAGTACTTC.

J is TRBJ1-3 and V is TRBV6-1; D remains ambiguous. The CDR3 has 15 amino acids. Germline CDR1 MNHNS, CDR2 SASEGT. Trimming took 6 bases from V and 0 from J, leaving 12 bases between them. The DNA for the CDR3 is TGTGCCAGCAGCCCCGGGCCTGTCTCTGGAAACACCATATATTTT. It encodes CASSPGPVSGNTIYF.

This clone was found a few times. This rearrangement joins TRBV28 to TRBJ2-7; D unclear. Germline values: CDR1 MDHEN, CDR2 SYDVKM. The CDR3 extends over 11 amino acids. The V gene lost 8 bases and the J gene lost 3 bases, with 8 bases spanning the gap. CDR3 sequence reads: CASGLNYEQYF. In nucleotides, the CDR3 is TGTGCCAGCGGTCTAAACTACGAGCAGTACTTC.

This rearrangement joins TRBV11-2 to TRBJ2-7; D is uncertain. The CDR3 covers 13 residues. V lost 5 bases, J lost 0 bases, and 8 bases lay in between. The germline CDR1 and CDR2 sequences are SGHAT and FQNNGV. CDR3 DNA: TGTGCCAGCAGCCGGCAAAGCTCCTACGAGCAGTACTTC. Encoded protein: CASSRQSSYEQYF.

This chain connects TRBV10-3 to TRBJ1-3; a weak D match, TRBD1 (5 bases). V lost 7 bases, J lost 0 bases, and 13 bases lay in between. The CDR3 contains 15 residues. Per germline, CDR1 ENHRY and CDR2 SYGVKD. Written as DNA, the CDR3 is TGTGCCATCACCGCGACAGCCAGCTCTGGAAACACCATATATTTT. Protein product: CAITATASSGNTIYF.

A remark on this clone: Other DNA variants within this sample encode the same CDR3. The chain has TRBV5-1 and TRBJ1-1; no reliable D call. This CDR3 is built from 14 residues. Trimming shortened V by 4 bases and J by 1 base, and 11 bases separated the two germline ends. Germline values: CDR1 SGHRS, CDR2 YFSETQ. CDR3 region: CASSPQVTNTEAFF. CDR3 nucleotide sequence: TGCGCCAGCAGCCCCCAGGTTACGAACACTGAAGCTTTCTTT.